These 21 T cell receptor beta chains originate from one sample sequenced in a study of Graves' ophthalmopathy and Graves' hyperthyroidism (dated by TCRdb to the late 2010s). The run used an Illumina HiSeq 2000. For repertoire sequencing, the TCR beta CDR3 regions were amplified from RNA transcripts. HTBI primers and the Qiagen OneStep RT-PCR kit were used in a first-round RT-PCR, which was followed by a second-round multiplex PCR, size selection and purification. The public reads were quality trimmed at Q25 with fastp and then assembled into clones with MiXCR by TCRdb, keeping productive beta chains. Every CDR3 protein is listed once, alongside the most common genes and DNA of its rows. This sample comprises approximately 1.2 million distinct CDR3 sequences, 35% to 40% of them detected only once. The ten largest account for 8.5% to 14% of the sample. Sequenced material: peripheral blood or thyroid tissue (not recorded which). The receptors here all came from an adult man with Graves' hyperthyroidism.

The chain combines TRBV29-1 with TRBJ1-1; unclear D gene. CDR3 length: 15 amino acids. The V gene's germline CDR1 is SQVTM and CDR2 ANQGSEA. The CDR3 reads CSARDPLALNTEAFF. CDR3 in DNA: TGCAGTGCTAGAGATCCCCTGGCTCTGAACACTGAAGCTTTCTTT. Full variable domain (outside the CDR3, taken from reference TRBV29-1 and TRBJ1-1): SAVISQKPSRDICQRGTSLTIQCQVDSQVTMMFWYRQQPGQSLTLIATANQGSEATYESGFVIDKFPISRPNLTFSTLTVSNMSPEDSSIYLCSARDPLALNTEAFFGQGTRLTVV.

As for this clonotype: Since a much larger clone is just one base distant, this may be a read error. The gene calls are TRBV20-1 and TRBJ1-2, with D possibly matching TRBD1 (6 bases). Germline lookup yields CDR1 DFQATT and CDR2 SNEGSKA (reference sequence). The length of the CDR3 is 14 residues. The DNA for the CDR3 is TGCAGTGCCACAGTTTGGACAGCCCACTATGGCTACGCCTTC. Amino acids: CSATVWTAHYGYAF.

A few counts support this clonotype. The chain has TRBV11-2 and TRBJ2-7; no clear D gene. There are 14 residues in the CDR3. With 0 bases removed from V and 2 bases from J, the gap between germline ends came to 8 bases. The V gene's germline CDR1 is SGHAT and CDR2 FQNNGV. CDR3 loop: CASSLELVPYEQYF. In nucleotides, the CDR3 is TGTGCCAGCAGCTTAGAGTTGGTGCCCTACGAGCAGTACTTC.

Regarding this clonotype: Given a much more abundant clone one base away, this may be a read error. The chain combines TRBV20-1 with TRBJ1-2; D gene unclear. Per the germline V gene, CDR1 is DFQATT and CDR2 is SNEGSKA (reference sequence). This CDR3 contains 12 residues. The CDR3 sequence is CNASKDVNGYTF. In nucleotides, the CDR3 is TGCAATGCTAGTAAGGATGTTAATGGCTACACCTTC.

In its sample, this clonotype was seen a few times. The rearrangement uses TRBV6-5 and TRBJ1-1, with D uncertain. Per the germline V gene, CDR1 is MNHEY and CDR2 is SVGAGI. The V end lost 0 bases, the J end lost 0 bases, and 8 bases lay between the germline ends. This CDR3 is built from 15 residues. The CDR3 loop is CASSYSRGLNTEAFF. The CDR3 DNA follows: TGTGCCAGCAGTTACTCGCGCGGACTGAACACTGAAGCTTTCTTT.

Many counts were recorded for this clonotype. The genes are TRBV10-3 and TRBJ2-7, with 13 bases lining up with TRBD2. V lost 2 bases and J lost 2; bases outside the gene matches: 0. The germline V gene encodes CDR1 ENHRY and CDR2 SYGVKD. The CDR3 loop spans 15 amino acids. For the CDR3, the DNA is TGTGCCATCAGTGAGGGACTAGCGGGAGCCTACGAGCAGTACTTC. Its translation: CAISEGLAGAYEQYF.

This clonotype was detected a few times. The V and J genes are TRBV6-2 or TRBV6-3 and TRBJ2-7; 7 nucleotides align to TRBD1. V gave up 10 bases and J gave up 6 bases; unmatched junction bases: 9. The CDR3 has 12 amino acids. Germline CDR1 and CDR2: MNHEY and SVGEGT. The CDR3 coding sequence is TGTGCCATCCGACAGGGTAACCGCGAGCAGTACTTC. Translated: CAIRQGNREQYF.

This clonotype was counted between two and nine times. V is TRBV5-6 and J is TRBJ2-5, with TRBD2 identical over 10 bases. CDR1 is SGHDT, CDR2 YYEEEE, per germline. J gave up 5 bases and V 4 bases, and 8 bases lay outside the gene matches. This CDR3 is 15 amino acids long. The CDR3 sequence is CASSRGTSEGETQYF. In DNA, the CDR3 is TGTGCCAGCAGCCGCGGGACTAGCGAAGGGGAGACCCAGTACTTC.

The table lists this clonotype with many counts. This rearrangement joins TRBV2 to TRBJ2-7; perhaps TRBD1 as D (6 bases). Germline CDR1 SNHLY, CDR2 FYNNEI. V lost 6 bases and J lost 2, with 8 bases in between. CDR3 size: 12 residues. The CDR3 spells CASRGTTYEQYF. CDR3 nucleotide sequence: TGTGCCAGCAGAGGGACAACCTACGAGCAGTACTTC. The variable domain in full, completed from reference TRBV2 and TRBJ2-7, reads EPEVTQTPSHQVTQMGQEVILRCVPISNHLYFYWYRQILGQKVEFLVSFYNNEISEKSEIFDDQFSVERPDGSNFTLKIRSTKLEDSAMYFCASRGTTYEQYFGPGTRLTVT.

The V gene is TRBV5-1, the J gene TRBJ2-5; 14 bases align to TRBD2. V dropped 1 base and J dropped 7; count of bases not matched to a gene: 6. The CDR3 totals 16 residues. Germline lookup yields CDR1 SGHRS and CDR2 YFSETQ. This CDR3 reads CASSLKTSGGAGTQYF. In nucleotides, the CDR3 is TGCGCCAGCAGCTTGAAGACTAGCGGGGGGGCGGGGACCCAGTACTTC.

V and J are TRBV7-2 and TRBJ1-1; D possibly corresponds to TRBD1 (5 bases). Germline CDR1 SGHTA, CDR2 FQGNSA. V lost 5 bases to trimming and J lost 11 bases, with 15 bases between them. CDR3 length equals 12 residues. CDR3 DNA sequence: TGTGCCAGCAGCACTAGCTCTGGGGACGCTTTCTTT. Residues: CASSTSSGDAFF. The full variable domain, completed using reference TRBV7-2 and TRBJ1-1, is GAGVSQSPSNKVTEKGKDVELRCDPISGHTALYWYRQSLGQGLEFLIYFQGNSAPDKSGLPSDRFSAERTGGSVSTLTIQRTQQEDSAVYLCASSTSSGDAFFGQGTRLTVV.

This clonotype was recorded a few times. V usage is TRBV19 and J usage is TRBJ2-7, with a weak D call TRBD1 (5 bases). The CDR3 loop spans 15 amino acids. CDR1 and CDR2 from the germline V gene are LNHDA and SQIVND (reference sequence). The V end lost 3 bases, the J end lost 0 bases, and 12 bases lay between the germline ends. CDR3 sequence: CASSIAPGNSYEQYF. In DNA, the CDR3 is TGTGCCAGTAGTATCGCTCCAGGGAACTCCTACGAGCAGTACTTC. Together with reference TRBV19 and TRBJ2-7, the CDR3 gives the full variable domain: DGGITQSPKYLFRKEGQNVTLSCEQNLNHDAMYWYRQDPGQGLRLIYYSQIVNDFQKGDIAEGYSVSREKKESFPLTVTSAQKNPTAFYLCASSIAPGNSYEQYFGPGTRLTVT.

There are many counts of this clonotype. This chain uses TRBV12-3 or TRBV12-4 with TRBJ2-5; TRBD1 matches at 8 bases. The junction had 8 bases not matched to a gene; V was cut back by 6 bases and J by 5 bases. The CDR3 loop spans 14 amino acids. The CDR3 DNA is TGTGCCAGCAGGCCCGGGACAGGAGCGGAGACCCAGTACTTC. As protein: CASRPGTGAETQYF.

In its sample, this clonotype was seen many times. This chain links TRBV20-1 with TRBJ1-5; TRBD1 aligns across 7 bases. J gave up 2 bases and V 6 bases, and 19 bases lay outside the gene matches. Germline V gives CDR1 DFQATT, CDR2 SNEGSKA (reference sequence). This CDR3 is built from 18 residues. The CDR3 DNA reads as TGCAGTGCCGTAATACACCTTTGGGGACAGATGGGCAATCAGCCCCAGCATTTT. This sequence encodes CSAVIHLWGQMGNQPQHF.

This clonotype was seen more than once but under ten times. This chain links TRBV4-2 with TRBJ2-7; TRBD2 is a possible D gene (6 bases). Germline lookup yields CDR1 LGHNA and CDR2 YNFKEQ. The V end was cut by 0 bases, the J end by 0 bases, with 9 bases between. The CDR3 covers 15 residues. This CDR3 is CASSQDLSGSYEQYF. Written as DNA, the CDR3 is TGTGCCAGCAGCCAAGATCTTAGCGGCTCCTACGAGCAGTACTTC.

Concerning this clonotype itself: This may be a read error: a much more frequent sequence differs by one nucleotide. The V call is TRBV20-1, the J call TRBJ1-6; the D gene is possibly TRBD1 (6 bases). CDR1 and CDR2 from the germline V gene are DFQATT and SNEGSKA (reference sequence). The CDR3 length is 15 residues. V dropped 7 bases and J dropped 7 bases, with 20 bases sitting between them. CDR3 in DNA: TGCAGTGTTAGTTTTCCCGGACAGCAAAATTCACCCCTCCACTTT. This encodes CSVSFPGQQNSPLHF.

This clonotype has at least ten counts. The V and J genes are TRBV5-1 and TRBJ1-2; 7 bases agree with TRBD1. V lost 4 bases, J lost 0 bases, and 3 bases stayed unmatched. Germline values: CDR1 SGHRS, CDR2 YFSETQ. The CDR3 is 14 amino acids. The CDR3 spells CASSEGASNYGYTF. In DNA, the CDR3 is TGCGCCAGCAGCGAGGGGGCTTCTAACTATGGCTACACCTTC.

This clonotype was detected a few times. The chain is built from TRBV13 and TRBJ1-1; possibly TRBD1 for D (5 bases). Trimming removed 0 bases from V and 4 bases from J, with 15 bases in between. CDR1 is PRHDT and CDR2 is FYEKMQ in the germline V gene (reference sequence). The CDR3 is 16 amino acids. For the CDR3, the DNA is TGTGCCAGCAGCTTAGGTATGTGGTTCGGGGGCACTGAAGCTTTCTTT. Translation gives CASSLGMWFGGTEAFF.

This clonotype has at least ten counts. The chain has TRBV20-1 and TRBJ1-2; unclear D gene. The V gene lost 2 bases and the J gene lost 5 bases, with 12 bases spanning the gap. The CDR3 is 13 residues long. CDR1 is DFQATT and CDR2 is SNEGSKA in the germline V gene (reference sequence). For the CDR3, the DNA is TGCAGTGCTAGACCCATCGGGGATTATGGCTACACCTTC. Its protein is CSARPIGDYGYTF.

This clonotype appeared a few times. The chain is built from TRBV15 and TRBJ2-5, with 7 positions matching TRBD1. The CDR3 length is 14 residues. Germline values: CDR1 LNHNV, CDR2 YYDKDF (reference sequence). Germline trimming cut 4 bases from V and 2 bases from J; bases unmatched to any gene: 4. The CDR3: CATSIGGSQETQYF. In DNA, the CDR3 is TGTGCCACCAGCATAGGGGGCTCTCAAGAGACCCAGTACTTC.

V usage is TRBV14 and J usage is TRBJ2-5; D may match TRBD1 or TRBD2 (5 bases each). Between the trimmed V and J ends, which lost 1 base and 4 bases, there was a span of 16 bases. Germline CDR1 is SGHDN and CDR2 is FVKESK. There are 16 residues in the CDR3. CDR3 loop: CASSQAGQILRETQYF. The CDR3 DNA is TGTGCCAGCAGCCAAGCGGGGCAGATTCTACGAGAGACCCAGTACTTC.